The clone carrying this T cell receptor beta chain turned up a few times. The junction differs from germline at one of its ends, possibly a read error. The sample comes from a study of T-cell reconstitution after alpha-beta-depleted transplantation in children. TCRbeta library preparation incorporated unique molecular identifiers. TCRdb processed the PCR reads anew with MiXCR; each CDR3 protein has one entry. The sample yields over 550,000 distinct CDR3 sequences, 10% to 13% seen once. Specimen: PBMCs from the stem cell graft donor, collected from the stem cell graft. This clonotype was sampled from a human donor who donated a stem cell graft to a child with acute myeloid leukemia.

The CDR3 reads CASTLTWADTQYF. CDR3 nucleotide sequence: TGTGCCAGCACCTTAACCTGGGCAGATACGCAGTATTTT. The chain recombines TRBV7-2 with TRBJ2-3; D gene unclear. From germline, CDR1 is SGHTA and CDR2 FQGNSA. The CDR3 consists of 13 residues.